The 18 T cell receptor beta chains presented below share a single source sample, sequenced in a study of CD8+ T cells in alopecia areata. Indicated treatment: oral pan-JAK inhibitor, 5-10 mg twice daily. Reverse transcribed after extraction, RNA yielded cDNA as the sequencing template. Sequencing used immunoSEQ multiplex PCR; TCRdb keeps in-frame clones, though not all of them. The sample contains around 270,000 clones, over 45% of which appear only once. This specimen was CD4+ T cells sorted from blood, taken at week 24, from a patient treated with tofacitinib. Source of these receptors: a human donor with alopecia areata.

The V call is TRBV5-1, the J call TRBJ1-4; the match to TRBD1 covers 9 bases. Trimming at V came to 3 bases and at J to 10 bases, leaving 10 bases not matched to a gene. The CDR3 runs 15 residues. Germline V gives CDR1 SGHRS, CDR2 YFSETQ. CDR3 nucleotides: TGCGCCAGCAGCTCCGCGACAGGGGGTCGCCGAAAACTGTTTTTT. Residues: CASSSATGGRRKLFF. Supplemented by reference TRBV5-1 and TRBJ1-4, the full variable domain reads KAGVTQTPRYLIKTRGQQVTLSCSPISGHRSVSWYQQTPGQGLQFLFEYFSETQRNKGNFPGRFSGRQFSNSRSEMNVSTLELGDSALYLCASSSATGGRRKLFFGSGTQLSVL.

In DNA, the CDR3 is TGCGCCAGCAGCCTAACCCTGGCCGCCCGTCGGGGATACATTCAGTACTTC. Its translation: CASSLTLAARRGYIQYF. This chain joins TRBV4-1 and TRBJ2-4; possible D gene TRBD2, 5 bases. Deletions cut 4 bases from V and 8 bases from J, with 24 bases between. This CDR3 contains 17 residues. Germline CDR1 and CDR2: MGHRA and YSYEKL.

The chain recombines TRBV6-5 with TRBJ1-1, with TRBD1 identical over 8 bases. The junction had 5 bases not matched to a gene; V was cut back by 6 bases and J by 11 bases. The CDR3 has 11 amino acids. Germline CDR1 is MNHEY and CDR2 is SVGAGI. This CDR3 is CASRETGAAFF. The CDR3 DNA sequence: TGTGCCAGCAGGGAGACAGGGGCGGCTTTCTTT.

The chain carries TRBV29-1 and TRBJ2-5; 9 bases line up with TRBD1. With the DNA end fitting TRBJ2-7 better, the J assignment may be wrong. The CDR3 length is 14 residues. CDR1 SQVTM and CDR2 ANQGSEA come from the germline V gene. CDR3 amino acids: CSVQGTRTGAEQYF. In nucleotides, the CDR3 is TGCAGCGTCCAAGGGACGAGGACAGGGGCCGAGCAGTACTTC.

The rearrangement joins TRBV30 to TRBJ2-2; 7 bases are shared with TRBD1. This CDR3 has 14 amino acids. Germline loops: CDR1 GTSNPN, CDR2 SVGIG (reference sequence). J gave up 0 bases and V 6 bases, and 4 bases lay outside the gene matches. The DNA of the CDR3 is TGTGCCTGTCCGACAGGGACGAACACCGGGGAGCTGTTTTTT. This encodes CACPTGTNTGELFF.

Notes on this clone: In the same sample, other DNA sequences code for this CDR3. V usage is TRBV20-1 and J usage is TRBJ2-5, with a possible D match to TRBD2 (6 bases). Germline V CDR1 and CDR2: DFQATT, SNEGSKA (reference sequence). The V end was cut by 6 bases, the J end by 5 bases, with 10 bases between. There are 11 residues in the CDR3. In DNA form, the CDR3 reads TGCAGTGCGACGCGGGGTGAGACCCAGTACTTC. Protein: CSATRGETQYF.

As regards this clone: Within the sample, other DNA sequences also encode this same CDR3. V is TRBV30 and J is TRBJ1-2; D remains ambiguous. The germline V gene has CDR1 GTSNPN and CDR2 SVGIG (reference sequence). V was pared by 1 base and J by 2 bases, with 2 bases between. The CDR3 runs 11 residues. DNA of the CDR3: TGTGCCTGGAGTGAGAACTATGGCTACACCTTC. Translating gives CAWSENYGYTF.

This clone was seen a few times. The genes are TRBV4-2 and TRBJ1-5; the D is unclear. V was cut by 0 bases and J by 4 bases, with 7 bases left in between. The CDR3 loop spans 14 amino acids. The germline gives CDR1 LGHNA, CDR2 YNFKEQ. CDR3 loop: CASSQELGNQPQHF. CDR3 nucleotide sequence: TGTGCCAGCAGCCAAGAATTGGGGAATCAGCCCCAGCATTTT.

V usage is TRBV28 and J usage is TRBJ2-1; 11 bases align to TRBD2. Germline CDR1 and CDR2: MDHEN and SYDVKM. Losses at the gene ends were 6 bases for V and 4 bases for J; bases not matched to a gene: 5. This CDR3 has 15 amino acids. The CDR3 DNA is TGTGCCAGCAGCGATAGCGGGGGGGCGTACAATGAGCAGTTCTTC. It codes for CASSDSGGAYNEQFF.

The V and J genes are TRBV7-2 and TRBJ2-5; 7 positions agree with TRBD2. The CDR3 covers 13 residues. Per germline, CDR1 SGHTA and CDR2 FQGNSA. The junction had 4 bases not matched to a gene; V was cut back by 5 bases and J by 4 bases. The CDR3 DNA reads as TGTGCCAGCAGCGGGGCGGGGGTAGAGACCCAGTACTTC. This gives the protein CASSGAGVETQYF.

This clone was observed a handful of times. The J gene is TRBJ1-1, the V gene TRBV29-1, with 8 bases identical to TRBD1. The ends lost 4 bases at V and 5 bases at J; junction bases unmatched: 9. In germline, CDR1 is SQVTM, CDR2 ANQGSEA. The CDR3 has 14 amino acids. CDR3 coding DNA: TGCAGCGTTGTCCAGGGGGCGCCGGGAACTGAAGCTTTCTTT. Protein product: CSVVQGAPGTEAFF.

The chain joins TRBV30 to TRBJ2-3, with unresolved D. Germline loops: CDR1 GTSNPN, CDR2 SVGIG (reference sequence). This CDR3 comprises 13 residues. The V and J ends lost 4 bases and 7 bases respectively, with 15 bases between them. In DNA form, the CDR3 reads TGTGCCTGGAAACTGGCCGGTGCAAATACGCAGTATTTT. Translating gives CAWKLAGANTQYF.

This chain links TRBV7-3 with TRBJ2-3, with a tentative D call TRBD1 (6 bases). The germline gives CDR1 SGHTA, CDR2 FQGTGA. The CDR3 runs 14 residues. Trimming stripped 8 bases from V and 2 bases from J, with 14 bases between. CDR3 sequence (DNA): TGTGCCAGCTCCCAGGGGCAGAACACAGATACGCAGTATTTT. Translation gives CASSQGQNTDTQYF.

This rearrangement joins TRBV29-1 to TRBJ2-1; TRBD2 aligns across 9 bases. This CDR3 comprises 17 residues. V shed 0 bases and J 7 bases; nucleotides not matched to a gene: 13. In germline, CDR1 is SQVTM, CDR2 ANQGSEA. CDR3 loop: CSVEDLLAGGPWNEQFF. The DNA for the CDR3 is TGCAGCGTTGAAGACCTTTTGGCGGGGGGGCCGTGGAATGAGCAGTTCTTC.

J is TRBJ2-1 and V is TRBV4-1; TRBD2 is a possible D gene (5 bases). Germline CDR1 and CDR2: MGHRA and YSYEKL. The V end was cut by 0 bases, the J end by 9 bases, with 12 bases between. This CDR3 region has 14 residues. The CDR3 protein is CASSQEEEVGEQFF. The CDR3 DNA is TGCGCCAGCAGCCAAGAAGAGGAGGTTGGTGAGCAGTTCTTC.

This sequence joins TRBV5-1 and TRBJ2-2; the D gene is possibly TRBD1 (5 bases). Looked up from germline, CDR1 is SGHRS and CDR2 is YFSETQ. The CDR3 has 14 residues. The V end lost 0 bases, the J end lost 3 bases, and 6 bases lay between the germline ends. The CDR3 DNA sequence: TGCGCCAGCAGCTTGGAAGGGGACACCGGGGAGCTGTTTTTT. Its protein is CASSLEGDTGELFF.

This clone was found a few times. The CDR3 sequence is CASSQDKAYTQYF. DNA for the CDR3: TGCGCCAGCAGCCAAGATAAGGCATATACGCAGTATTTT. The genes are TRBV4-1 and TRBJ2-3, with D unclear. The CDR3 loop spans 13 amino acids. Germline CDR1 reads MGHRA; CDR2 reads YSYEKL. Deletions cut 0 bases from V and 7 bases from J, with 8 bases between.

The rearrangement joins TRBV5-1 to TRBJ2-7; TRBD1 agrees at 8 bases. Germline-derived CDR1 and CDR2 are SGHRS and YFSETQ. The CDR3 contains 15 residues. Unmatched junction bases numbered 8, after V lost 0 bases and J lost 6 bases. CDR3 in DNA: TGCGCCAGCAGCTTGGTTTCAGGGGGCGCGGGCGAGCAGTACTTC. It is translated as CASSLVSGGAGEQYF.